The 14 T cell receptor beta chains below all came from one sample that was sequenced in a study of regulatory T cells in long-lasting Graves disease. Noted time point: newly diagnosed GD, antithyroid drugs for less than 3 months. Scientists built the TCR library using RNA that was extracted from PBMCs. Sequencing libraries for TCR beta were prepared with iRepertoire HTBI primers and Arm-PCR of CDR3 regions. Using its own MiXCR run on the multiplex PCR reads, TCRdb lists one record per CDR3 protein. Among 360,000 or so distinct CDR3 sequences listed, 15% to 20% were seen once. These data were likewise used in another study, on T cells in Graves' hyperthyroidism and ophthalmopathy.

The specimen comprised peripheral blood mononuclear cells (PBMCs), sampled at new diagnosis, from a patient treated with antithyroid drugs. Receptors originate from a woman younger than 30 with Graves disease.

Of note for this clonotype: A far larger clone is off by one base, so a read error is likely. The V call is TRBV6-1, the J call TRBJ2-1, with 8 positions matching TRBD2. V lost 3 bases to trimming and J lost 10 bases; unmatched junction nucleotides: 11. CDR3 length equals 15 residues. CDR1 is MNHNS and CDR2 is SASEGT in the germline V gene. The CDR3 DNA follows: TGTGCCAGCAGTGAGATAGCGGGGACCTCCTACGAGCAGTTCTTC. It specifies CASSEIAGTSYEQFF.

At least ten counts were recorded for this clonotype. CDR3 residues: CASSAGTSQETQYF. The CDR3 DNA sequence: TGTGCCAGCAGCGCAGGGACTTCACAAGAGACCCAGTACTTC. This chain links TRBV7-3 with TRBJ2-5; D perhaps matches TRBD2 (6 bases). The germline CDR1 and CDR2 sequences are SGHTA and FQGTGA. The V end lost 5 bases, the J end lost 2 bases, and 12 bases lay between the germline ends. The CDR3 has 14 residues.

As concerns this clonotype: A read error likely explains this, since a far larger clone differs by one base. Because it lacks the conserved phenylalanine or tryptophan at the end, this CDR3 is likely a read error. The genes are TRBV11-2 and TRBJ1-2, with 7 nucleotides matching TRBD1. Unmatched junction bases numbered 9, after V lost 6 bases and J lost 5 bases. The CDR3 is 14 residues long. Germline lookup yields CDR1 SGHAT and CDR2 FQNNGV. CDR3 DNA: TGTGCCAGCAGGATCCAGGAGGGGGCTTATGGCTACACCCTC. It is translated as CASRIQEGAYGYTL.

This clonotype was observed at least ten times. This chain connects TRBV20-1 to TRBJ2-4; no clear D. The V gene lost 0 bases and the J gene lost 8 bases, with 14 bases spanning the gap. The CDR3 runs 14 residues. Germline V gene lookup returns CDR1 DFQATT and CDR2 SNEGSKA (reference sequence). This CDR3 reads CSARDVQGRDIQYF. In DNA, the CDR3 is TGCAGTGCTAGAGATGTCCAAGGCCGTGACATTCAGTACTTC.

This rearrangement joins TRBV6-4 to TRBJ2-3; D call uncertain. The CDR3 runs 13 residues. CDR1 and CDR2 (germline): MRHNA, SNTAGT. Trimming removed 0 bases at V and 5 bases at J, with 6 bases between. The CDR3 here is CASSDSSEDTQYF. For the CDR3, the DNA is TGTGCCAGCAGTGACTCGTCAGAAGATACGCAGTATTTT.

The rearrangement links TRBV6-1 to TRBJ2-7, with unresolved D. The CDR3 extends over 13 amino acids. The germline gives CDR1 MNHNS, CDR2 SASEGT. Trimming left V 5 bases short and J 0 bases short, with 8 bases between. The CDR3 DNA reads TGTGCCAGCAGTATGACCCTCTCCTACGAGCAGTACTTC. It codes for CASSMTLSYEQYF.

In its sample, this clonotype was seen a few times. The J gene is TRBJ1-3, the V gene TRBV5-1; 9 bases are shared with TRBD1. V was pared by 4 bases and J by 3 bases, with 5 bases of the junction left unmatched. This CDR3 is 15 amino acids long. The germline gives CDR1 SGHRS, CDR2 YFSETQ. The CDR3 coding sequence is TGCGCCAGCAGCAAGGACAGGGGTGGTGGAAACACCATATATTTT. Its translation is CASSKDRGGGNTIYF.

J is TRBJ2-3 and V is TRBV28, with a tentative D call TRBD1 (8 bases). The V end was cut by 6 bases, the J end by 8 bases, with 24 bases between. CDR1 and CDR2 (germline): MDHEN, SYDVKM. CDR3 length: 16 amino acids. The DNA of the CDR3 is TGTGCCAGCAGCCTCAGCGGGGCAGGGGGCCGAGCTACGCAGTATTTT. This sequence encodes CASSLSGAGGRATQYF.

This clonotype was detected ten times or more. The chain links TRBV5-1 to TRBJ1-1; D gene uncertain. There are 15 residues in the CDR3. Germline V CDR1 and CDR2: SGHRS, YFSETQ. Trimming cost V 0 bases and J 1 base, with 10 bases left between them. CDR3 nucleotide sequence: TGCGCCAGCAGCTTGGTCGGACCTACGAACACTGAAGCTTTCTTT. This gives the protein CASSLVGPTNTEAFF. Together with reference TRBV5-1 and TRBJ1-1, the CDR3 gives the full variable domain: KAGVTQTPRYLIKTRGQQVTLSCSPISGHRSVSWYQQTPGQGLQFLFEYFSETQRNKGNFPGRFSGRQFSNSRSEMNVSTLELGDSALYLCASSLVGPTNTEAFFGQGTRLTVV.

The CDR3 spells CSARTGPYGYTF. The CDR3 nucleotides are TGCAGTGCTAGAACAGGGCCCTATGGCTACACCTTC. The V call is TRBV20-1, the J call TRBJ1-2; a possible D gene is TRBD1 (6 bases). Trimming took off 2 bases at V and 4 bases at J, with 8 bases between the two ends. CDR3 size: 12 residues. The germline V gene encodes CDR1 DFQATT and CDR2 SNEGSKA (reference sequence).

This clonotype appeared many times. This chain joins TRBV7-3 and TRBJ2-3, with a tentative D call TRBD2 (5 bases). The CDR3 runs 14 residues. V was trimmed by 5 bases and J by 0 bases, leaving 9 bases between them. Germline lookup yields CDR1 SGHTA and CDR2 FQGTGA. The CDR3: CASSQAESTDTQYF. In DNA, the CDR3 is TGTGCCAGCAGCCAAGCGGAAAGCACAGATACGCAGTATTTT.

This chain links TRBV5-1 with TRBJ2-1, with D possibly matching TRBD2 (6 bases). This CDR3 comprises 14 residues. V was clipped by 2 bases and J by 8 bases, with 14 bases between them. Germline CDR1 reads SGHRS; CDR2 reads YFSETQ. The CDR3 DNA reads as TGCGCCAGCAGCTTTGGAGGGAGTAGCGATGAGCAGTTCTTC. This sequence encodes CASSFGGSSDEQFF.

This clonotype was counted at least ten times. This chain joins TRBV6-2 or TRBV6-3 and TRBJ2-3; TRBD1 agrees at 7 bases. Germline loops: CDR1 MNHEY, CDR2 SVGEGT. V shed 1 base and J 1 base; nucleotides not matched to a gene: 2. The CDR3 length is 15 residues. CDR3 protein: CASSYFGQGTDTQYF. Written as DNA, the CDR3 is TGTGCCAGCAGTTACTTCGGACAGGGCACAGATACGCAGTATTTT.

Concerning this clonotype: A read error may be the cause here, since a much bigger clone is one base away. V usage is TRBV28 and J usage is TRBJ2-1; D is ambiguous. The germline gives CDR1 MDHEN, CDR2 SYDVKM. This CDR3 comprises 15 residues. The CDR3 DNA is TGTGCCAGCAGTCGCAAGGTGAGCTCCTACAATGAGCAGCTCTTC. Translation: CASSRKVSSYNEQLF.